This is a list of T cell receptor beta chains from one sample in a study of a mutant IDH1 vaccine in newly diagnosed glioma. Clones were read by immunoSEQ multiplex PCR, and TCRdb kept only the in-frame ones, dropping some. The data contain fewer than 70,000 clones, 83% of them singletons. Which antigens these TCRs recognize remains unknown. The source material was PBMCs, sampled from a glioma patient whose treatment included an IDH1 peptide vaccine. The receptor source for this set is a man younger than 45 with glioma. CDR3s include the opening cysteine and the closing phenylalanine or tryptophan. The order of the fields is J gene, D gene, V gene, clone size, CDR3 protein, CDR3 DNA. D genes are given only for firm matches. A clone size is listed for some rows: how often the clone was seen (once, few, many), or a class if it is expanded.

j_call: TRBJ2-2
d_call: TRBD1
v_call: TRBV14
clone_size: few
cdr3_aa: CASSPRTGHNTGELFF
cdr3_nt: TGTGCCAGCAGCCCGCGGACAGGGCATAACACCGGGGAGCTGTTTTTT

j_call: TRBJ1-6
d_call: TRBD1
v_call: TRBV7-6
clone_size: NA
cdr3_aa: CASSFRTGENSPLHF
cdr3_nt: TGTGCCAGCAGCTTCAGGACAGGGGAAAATTCACCCCTCCACTTT

j_call: TRBJ2-7
d_call: NA
v_call: TRBV5-6
clone_size: NA
cdr3_aa: CASSLTASTAAFYEQYF
cdr3_nt: TGTGCCAGCAGCCTCACCGCCTCGACAGCAGCATTCTACGAGCAGTACTTC

j_call: TRBJ1-5
d_call: NA
v_call: TRBV19
clone_size: NA
cdr3_aa: CASSKNSGHDNQPQHF
cdr3_nt: TGTGCCAGTAGTAAAAATTCCGGCCACGATAATCAGCCCCAGCATTTT

j_call: TRBJ2-7
d_call: TRBD1
v_call: TRBV9
clone_size: once
cdr3_aa: CASSMTGTGEGEQYF
cdr3_nt: TGTGCCAGCAGCATGACCGGGACAGGGGAAGGCGAGCAGTACTTC

j_call: TRBJ1-1
d_call: TRBD1
v_call: TRBV6-1
clone_size: NA
cdr3_aa: CATTFRGRRTEAFF
cdr3_nt: TGTGCCACCACTTTCAGGGGGCGACGGACTGAAGCTTTCTTT

j_call: TRBJ1-2
d_call: NA
v_call: TRBV25-1
clone_size: NA
cdr3_aa: CASSDPSGAHGYTF
cdr3_nt: TGTGCCAGCAGTGACCCGTCAGGGGCCCATGGCTACACCTTC

j_call: TRBJ2-7
d_call: NA
v_call: TRBV5-1
clone_size: NA
cdr3_aa: CASSLGDPREQYF
cdr3_nt: TGCGCCAGCAGCTTAGGGGACCCCCGCGAGCAGTACTTC

j_call: TRBJ2-2
d_call: NA
v_call: TRBV25-1
clone_size: NA
cdr3_aa: CASRGGRGELFF
cdr3_nt: TGTGCCAGCAGGGGAGGTAGGGGGGAGCTGTTTTTT

j_call: TRBJ1-1
d_call: NA
v_call: TRBV19
clone_size: NA
cdr3_aa: CASEDGMNTEAFF
cdr3_nt: TGTGCCAGCGAAGACGGTATGAACACTGAAGCTTTCTTT

j_call: TRBJ1-1
d_call: TRBD1
v_call: TRBV27
clone_size: NA
cdr3_aa: CASSPKRARGTEAFF
cdr3_nt: TGTGCCAGCAGTCCGAAGAGGGCCAGGGGGACTGAAGCTTTCTTT

j_call: TRBJ2-5
d_call: TRBD2
v_call: TRBV10-2
clone_size: NA
cdr3_aa: CASTLSGGGETQYF
cdr3_nt: TGCGCCAGCACCCTTAGCGGGGGCGGAGAGACCCAGTACTTC

j_call: TRBJ1-6
d_call: NA
v_call: TRBV19
clone_size: once
cdr3_aa: CASKTLMTGGNSPLHF
cdr3_nt: TGTGCCAGCAAAACCCTAATGACAGGAGGGAATTCACCCCTCCACTTT

j_call: TRBJ1-3
d_call: NA
v_call: TRBV5-5
clone_size: NA
cdr3_aa: CASSVGVHGNTIYF
cdr3_nt: TGTGCCAGCAGCGTAGGGGTTCATGGAAACACCATATATTTT

j_call: TRBJ2-7
d_call: NA
v_call: TRBV20-1
clone_size: NA
cdr3_aa: CSARDLYEQYF
cdr3_nt: TGCAGTGCTAGAGATCTCTACGAGCAGTACTTC

j_call: TRBJ1-4
d_call: NA
v_call: TRBV7-9
clone_size: NA
cdr3_aa: CASSLGVVKEKLFF
cdr3_nt: TGTGCCAGCAGCTTAGGGGTGGTGAAGGAAAAACTGTTTTTT

j_call: TRBJ1-5
d_call: TRBD1
v_call: TRBV9
clone_size: once
cdr3_aa: CASSPGAGGGTGQPQHF
cdr3_nt: TGTGCCAGCAGTCCCGGGGCAGGGGGCGGCACTGGTCAGCCCCAGCATTTT

j_call: TRBJ2-2
d_call: TRBD1
v_call: TRBV5-1
clone_size: NA
cdr3_aa: CASSLGTVNTGELFF
cdr3_nt: TGCGCCAGCAGCCTTGGGACAGTGAACACCGGGGAGCTGTTTTTT

j_call: TRBJ1-4
d_call: TRBD1
v_call: TRBV7-6
clone_size: NA
cdr3_aa: CASSLGTGYEKLFF
cdr3_nt: TGTGCCAGCAGCTTAGGGACAGGTTATGAAAAACTGTTTTTT

j_call: TRBJ2-1
d_call: TRBD2
v_call: TRBV9
clone_size: NA
cdr3_aa: CASSVEGLAVNEQFF
cdr3_nt: TGTGCCAGCAGCGTAGAGGGACTAGCGGTAAATGAGCAGTTCTTC

j_call: TRBJ1-1
d_call: NA
v_call: TRBV6-1
clone_size: NA
cdr3_aa: CASIDAGYNTEAFF
cdr3_nt: TGTGCCAGCATTGACGCGGGTTATAACACTGAAGCTTTCTTT

j_call: TRBJ2-4
d_call: TRBD1
v_call: TRBV6-5
clone_size: once
cdr3_aa: CASRVSLQGAIQYF
cdr3_nt: TGTGCCAGCAGGGTCTCCCTACAGGGGGCAATTCAGTACTTC

j_call: TRBJ2-2
d_call: TRBD2
v_call: TRBV10-3
clone_size: NA
cdr3_aa: CAISPSRTGTSENTGELFF
cdr3_nt: TGTGCCATCAGCCCCAGCCGGACCGGGACTAGCGAGAACACCGGGGAGCTGTTTTTT

j_call: TRBJ1-2
d_call: NA
v_call: TRBV9
clone_size: NA
cdr3_aa: CASSPSGGQNKRGYTF
cdr3_nt: TGTGCCAGCAGCCCCTCGGGGGGGCAGAACAAACGGGGCTACACCTTC

j_call: TRBJ2-7
d_call: TRBD1
v_call: TRBV10-3
clone_size: NA
cdr3_aa: CAISVQDRSSYEQYF
cdr3_nt: TGTGCCATCAGTGTACAGGACAGGAGCTCCTACGAGCAGTACTTC

j_call: TRBJ1-1
d_call: NA
v_call: TRBV18
clone_size: NA
cdr3_aa: CASSPGMDTEAFF
cdr3_nt: TGTGCCAGCTCACCAGGGATGGACACTGAAGCTTTCTTT

j_call: TRBJ1-6
d_call: NA
v_call: TRBV6-5
clone_size: NA
cdr3_aa: CASSYSAFRPNSPLHF
cdr3_nt: TGTGCCAGCAGTTACTCGGCCTTTCGACCGAATTCACCCCTCCACTTT

j_call: TRBJ2-2
d_call: NA
v_call: TRBV9
clone_size: NA
cdr3_aa: CASSAGGLTGELFF
cdr3_nt: TGTGCCAGCAGCGCGGGGGGCCTAACCGGGGAGCTGTTTTTT

j_call: TRBJ2-5
d_call: TRBD2
v_call: TRBV11-3
clone_size: once
cdr3_aa: CASSLASSGEETQYF
cdr3_nt: TGTGCCAGCAGCTTAGCTTCTAGCGGGGAAGAGACCCAGTACTTC

j_call: TRBJ1-5
d_call: TRBD1
v_call: TRBV28
clone_size: NA
cdr3_aa: CASSLAGNRGSQPQHF
cdr3_nt: TGTGCCAGCAGTTTAGCCGGAAACAGGGGAAGTCAGCCCCAGCATTTT

j_call: TRBJ2-3
d_call: TRBD2
v_call: TRBV5-1
clone_size: NA
cdr3_aa: CASSKGGGANTQYF
cdr3_nt: TGCGCCAGCAGCAAAGGCGGGGGGGCGAATACGCAGTATTTT

j_call: TRBJ1-2
d_call: NA
v_call: TRBV5-1
clone_size: NA
cdr3_aa: CASSLGVENGYTF
cdr3_nt: TGCGCCAGCAGCTTGGGGGTTGAAAATGGCTACACCTTC

j_call: TRBJ2-7
d_call: NA
v_call: TRBV5-1
clone_size: NA
cdr3_aa: CASSPRTLTYEQYF
cdr3_nt: TGCGCCAGCAGCCCGCGGACGCTAACCTACGAGCAGTACTTC

j_call: TRBJ2-1
d_call: NA
v_call: TRBV6-6
clone_size: NA
cdr3_aa: CASSSLGPEQFF
cdr3_nt: TGTGCCAGCAGCTCATTGGGACCTGAGCAGTTCTTC

j_call: TRBJ2-3
d_call: NA
v_call: TRBV14
clone_size: NA
cdr3_aa: CASSQVNTDTQYF
cdr3_nt: TGTGCCAGCAGCCAAGTGAACACAGATACGCAGTATTTT

j_call: TRBJ2-3
d_call: NA
v_call: TRBV7-2
clone_size: once
cdr3_aa: CASSLVGAGGDTQYF
cdr3_nt: TGTGCCAGCAGCTTAGTCGGGGCCGGGGGAGATACGCAGTATTTT

j_call: TRBJ1-2
d_call: NA
v_call: TRBV28
clone_size: NA
cdr3_aa: CASSLVLGQPLNYGYTF
cdr3_nt: TGTGCCAGCAGTTTGGTCTTGGGGCAGCCTTTAAACTATGGCTACACCTTC

j_call: TRBJ1-3
d_call: NA
v_call: TRBV6-1
clone_size: NA
cdr3_aa: CAGSLSGFDTIYF
cdr3_nt: TGTGCCGGCTCGTTGTCGGGGTTTGACACCATATATTTT

j_call: TRBJ2-7
d_call: NA
v_call: TRBV15
clone_size: NA
cdr3_aa: CATSRDQDAYEQYF
cdr3_nt: TGTGCCACCAGCAGAGATCAGGACGCCTACGAGCAGTACTTC

j_call: TRBJ1-2
d_call: TRBD1
v_call: TRBV4-1
clone_size: NA
cdr3_aa: CASSSEGQGTQYYGYTF
cdr3_nt: TGCGCCAGCAGCTCAGAGGGACAGGGTACCCAGTACTATGGCTACACCTTC

j_call: TRBJ2-7
d_call: TRBD1
v_call: TRBV27
clone_size: NA
cdr3_aa: CATRGGTGVGVSF
cdr3_nt: TGTGCCACCAGGGGCGGGACAGGGGTTGGGGTAAGCTTC

j_call: TRBJ1-1
d_call: NA
v_call: TRBV6-1
clone_size: NA
cdr3_aa: CASSADMNTEAFF
cdr3_nt: TGTGCCAGCAGTGCTGACATGAACACTGAAGCTTTCTTT

j_call: TRBJ1-2
d_call: NA
v_call: TRBV9
clone_size: NA
cdr3_aa: CASSVGVGANYGYTF
cdr3_nt: TGTGCCAGCAGCGTAGGAGTAGGAGCTAACTATGGCTACACCTTC

j_call: TRBJ1-6
d_call: TRBD1
v_call: TRBV11-2
clone_size: NA
cdr3_aa: CASSLPYGTVYNSPLHF
cdr3_nt: TGTGCCAGCAGCTTACCTTACGGGACAGTGTATAATTCACCCCTCCACTTT

j_call: TRBJ2-7
d_call: TRBD1
v_call: TRBV5-1
clone_size: once
cdr3_aa: CASRVWGQGAYEQYF
cdr3_nt: TGCGCCAGTAGGGTATGGGGACAGGGGGCCTACGAGCAGTACTTC

j_call: TRBJ2-2
d_call: NA
v_call: TRBV9
clone_size: NA
cdr3_aa: CASSVQVANTGELFF
cdr3_nt: TGTGCCAGCAGCGTTCAGGTCGCGAACACCGGGGAGCTGTTTTTT

j_call: TRBJ1-2
d_call: NA
v_call: TRBV5-1
clone_size: NA
cdr3_aa: CASRDTGRGYTF
cdr3_nt: TGCGCCAGCAGGGATACGGGTAGGGGCTACACCTTC

j_call: TRBJ1-1
d_call: NA
v_call: TRBV5-1
clone_size: once
cdr3_aa: CASSPRFGEGGTEAFF
cdr3_nt: TGCGCCAGCAGCCCCCGGTTCGGAGAGGGGGGCACTGAAGCTTTCTTT

j_call: TRBJ2-7
d_call: NA
v_call: TRBV6-1
clone_size: few
cdr3_aa: CASRSGATYEQYF
cdr3_nt: TGTGCCAGCAGGTCGGGCGCGACCTACGAGCAGTACTTC

j_call: TRBJ2-1
d_call: NA
v_call: TRBV7-6
clone_size: NA
cdr3_aa: CASSSMFGVSYNEQFF
cdr3_nt: TGTGCCAGCAGCTCGATGTTTGGGGTCTCCTACAATGAGCAGTTCTTC

j_call: TRBJ1-2
d_call: TRBD1
v_call: TRBV28
clone_size: NA
cdr3_aa: CASSLPLGQGNYGYTF
cdr3_nt: TGTGCCAGCAGTTTACCCCTGGGACAGGGGAACTATGGCTACACCTTC